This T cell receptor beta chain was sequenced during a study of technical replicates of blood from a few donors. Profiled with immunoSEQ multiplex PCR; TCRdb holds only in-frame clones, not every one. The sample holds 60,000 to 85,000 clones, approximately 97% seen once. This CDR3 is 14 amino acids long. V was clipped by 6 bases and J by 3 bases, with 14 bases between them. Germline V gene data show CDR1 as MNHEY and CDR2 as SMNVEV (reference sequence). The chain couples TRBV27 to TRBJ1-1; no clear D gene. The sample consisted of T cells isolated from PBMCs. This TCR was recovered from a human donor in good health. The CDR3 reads CASRPYLRDTEAFF. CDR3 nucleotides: TGTGCCAGCAGACCCTACTTGAGGGACACTGAAGCTTTCTTT.